This TCR beta chain was captured in a study of cytomegalovirus exposure and HLA in healthy donors. Looking at the study overall: Prior work identified 120 million or so unique TCR beta sequences in around 170 million T cells. Study-wide points: Rarity held for most TCR sequences, but there were some public TCRs that occurred in many donors.

As to this clone: The antigen remains undetermined.

With V trimmed by 3 bases and J by 2 bases, 12 bases remained unmatched. There are 18 residues in the CDR3. Germline CDR1 SGDLS, CDR2 YYNGEE. With 60 Vbeta and 13 Jbeta primers, the PCR was carried out. Sequencing used immunoSEQ multiplex PCR; TCRdb keeps in-frame clones, though not all of them. The sample holds about 160,000 clones; around 76% are singletons and the top ten take 1%. This clonotype originated in a woman between 35 and 50 years old in good health and CMV-seronegative. Sequenced material: PBMCs. This sequence joins TRBV9 and TRBJ2-2; 8 bases map to TRBD2. The CDR3 sequence: CASSAPGLVGVNTGELFF. In DNA form, the CDR3 reads TGTGCCAGCAGCGCGCCGGGACTAGTGGGAGTAAACACCGGGGAGCTGTTTTTT.